This T cell receptor beta chain emerged from a study of T cell responses to AZD1222 COVID-19 vaccine. Notes on the study in general: Two AZD1222 administrations were followed by greater Spike-specific TCR breadth and depth. Unmutated regions of variants are reportedly targeted by nearly half of spike-specific TCRs.

With 2 bases removed from V and 0 bases from J, the gap between germline ends came to 1 base. From germline, CDR1 is SGHNT and CDR2 YYREEE (reference sequence). The CDR3 loop spans 12 amino acids. The data were produced by immunoSEQ multiplex PCR, yet TCRdb's version contains in-frame clones alone and is incomplete. The sample includes just over 60,000 clones, about 74% seen only once; the top ten take over 11%. Regarding this clone: As yet, its antigen is unknown.

The receptor comes from an adult in good health. The sequenced sample was peripheral blood, obtained on day 0 of AZD1222 vaccination. The chain links TRBV5-4 to TRBJ2-3; D is unresolved. The CDR3 is CASSFSTDTQYF. CDR3 in DNA: TGTGCCAGCAGCTTTAGCACAGATACGCAGTATTTT.